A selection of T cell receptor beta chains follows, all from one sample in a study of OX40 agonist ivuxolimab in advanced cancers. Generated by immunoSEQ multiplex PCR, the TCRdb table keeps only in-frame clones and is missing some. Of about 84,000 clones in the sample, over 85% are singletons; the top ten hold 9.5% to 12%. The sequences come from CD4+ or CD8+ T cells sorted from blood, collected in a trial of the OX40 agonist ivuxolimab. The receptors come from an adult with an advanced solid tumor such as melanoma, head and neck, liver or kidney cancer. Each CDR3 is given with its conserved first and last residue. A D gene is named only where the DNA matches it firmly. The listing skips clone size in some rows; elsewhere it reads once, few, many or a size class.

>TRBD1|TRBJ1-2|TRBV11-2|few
CASSRTGREGYTF
TGTGCCAGCAGCCGGACAGGGAGAGAGGGCTACACCTTC
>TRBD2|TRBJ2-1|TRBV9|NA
CASSVSGLAPNEQFF
TGTGCCAGCAGCGTATCGGGACTAGCCCCCAATGAGCAGTTCTTC
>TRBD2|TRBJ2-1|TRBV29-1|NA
CSAPTSGDYNEQFF
TGCAGCGCTCCTACTAGCGGGGATTACAATGAGCAGTTCTTC
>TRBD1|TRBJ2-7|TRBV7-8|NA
CASSLGQGAYEQYF
TGTGCCAGCAGCTTAGGACAGGGGGCGTACGAGCAGTACTTC
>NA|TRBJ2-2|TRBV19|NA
CASSIAGANTGELFF
TGTGCCAGTAGTATCGCAGGGGCGAACACCGGGGAGCTGTTTTTT
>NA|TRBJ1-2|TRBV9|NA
CASSVGKGYTF
TGTGCCAGCAGCGTAGGGAAGGGCTACACCTTC
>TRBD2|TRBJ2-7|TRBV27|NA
CASRNGLAGGYEQYF
TGTGCCAGCAGGAACGGACTAGCGGGAGGCTACGAGCAGTACTTC
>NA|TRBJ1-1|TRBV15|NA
CATSRAVNTEAFF
TGTGCCACCAGCAGAGCTGTGAACACTGAAGCTTTCTTT
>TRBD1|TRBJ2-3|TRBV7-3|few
CASSPPWTGDGTDTQYF
TGTGCCAGCAGCCCCCCTTGGACAGGGGACGGCACAGATACGCAGTATTTT
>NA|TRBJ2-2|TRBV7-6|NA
CASSLSGGTETGELFF
TGTGCCAGCAGCCTATCCGGCGGGACGGAAACCGGGGAGCTGTTTTTT
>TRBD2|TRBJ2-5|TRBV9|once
CASSVAGGNPQETQYF
TGTGCCAGCAGCGTAGCGGGAGGGAATCCCCAAGAGACCCAGTACTTC
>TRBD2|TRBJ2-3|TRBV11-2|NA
CASSLTFSGRATTDTQYF
TGTGCCAGCAGCTTAACGTTCAGCGGGAGGGCAACCACAGATACGCAGTATTTT
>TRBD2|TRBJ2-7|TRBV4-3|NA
CASSHGTSGPYEQYF
TGCGCCAGCAGCCATGGGACTAGCGGACCCTACGAGCAGTACTTC
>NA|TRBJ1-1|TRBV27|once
CASSLGVGGATEAFF
TGTGCCAGCAGTCTAGGGGTCGGAGGGGCCACTGAAGCTTTCTTT
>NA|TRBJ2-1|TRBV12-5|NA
CASGLVQGPLSGENEQFF
TGTGCTAGTGGTTTGGTACAGGGCCCTCTTAGTGGGGAGAATGAGCAGTTCTTC
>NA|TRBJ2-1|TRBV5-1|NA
CASSLIRDEQFF
TGCGCCAGCAGCTTGATCCGGGATGAGCAGTTCTTC
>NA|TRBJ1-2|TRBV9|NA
CASSVETLGSYGYTF
TGTGCCAGCAGCGTAGAAACCCTTGGGAGCTATGGCTACACCTTC
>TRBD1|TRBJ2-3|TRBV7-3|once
CASSPLAGGKDTQYF
TGTGCCAGCAGCCCGCTGGCAGGGGGCAAGGATACGCAGTATTTT
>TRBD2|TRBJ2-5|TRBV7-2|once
CASSLDGPGLAGDAETQYF
TGTGCCAGCAGCTTGGACGGACCGGGACTAGCGGGAGATGCGGAGACCCAGTACTTC
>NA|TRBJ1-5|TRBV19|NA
CASSTPLQGVGQPQHF
TGTGCCAGTAGTACTCCTCTACAGGGTGTGGGTCAGCCCCAGCATTTT
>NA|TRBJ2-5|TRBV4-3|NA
CASSQDQGGAQETQYF
TGCGCCAGCAGCCAAGATCAGGGCGGAGCCCAAGAGACCCAGTACTTC
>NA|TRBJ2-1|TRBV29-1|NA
CSVVSASSYNEQFF
TGCAGCGTTGTCTCCGCGAGCTCCTACAATGAGCAGTTCTTC
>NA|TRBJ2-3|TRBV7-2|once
CASSPQGDTQYF
TGTGCCAGCAGCCCTCAGGGAGATACGCAGTATTTT
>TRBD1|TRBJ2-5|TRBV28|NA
CASSLGRGQLQETQYF
TGTGCCAGCAGTTTAGGTAGGGGGCAACTACAAGAGACCCAGTACTTC
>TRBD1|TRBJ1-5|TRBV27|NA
CASSGTGGFDNQPQHF
TGTGCCAGCAGTGGGACAGGGGGCTTTGACAATCAGCCCCAGCATTTT
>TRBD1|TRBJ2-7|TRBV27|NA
CASSIGTGESYEQYF
TGTGCCAGCAGCATAGGGACAGGGGAAAGCTACGAGCAGTACTTC
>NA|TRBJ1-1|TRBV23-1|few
CASSQSKLGAGMLTEAFF
TGCGCCAGCAGTCAATCGAAACTCGGGGCAGGGATGTTAACTGAAGCTTTCTTT
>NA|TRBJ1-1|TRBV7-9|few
CASSLAQNQAFF
TGTGCCAGCAGCTTAGCGCAAAACCAAGCTTTCTTT
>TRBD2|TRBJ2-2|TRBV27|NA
CASSAPGLAGGPNTGELFF
TGTGCCAGCAGTGCACCGGGACTAGCGGGAGGGCCGAACACCGGGGAGCTGTTTTTT
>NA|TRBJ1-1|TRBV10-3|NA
CAITQWGPNHTEAFF
TGTGCCATCACTCAATGGGGCCCCAATCACACTGAAGCTTTCTTT
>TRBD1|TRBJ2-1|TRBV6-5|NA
CASRQGQGDYNEQFF
TGTGCCAGCAGGCAGGGACAGGGGGACTACAATGAGCAGTTCTTC
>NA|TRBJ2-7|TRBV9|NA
CASSVAGAPFEQYF
TGTGCCAGCAGTGTAGCAGGGGCCCCTTTCGAGCAGTACTTC
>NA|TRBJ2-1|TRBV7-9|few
CASSLAGKQFF
TGTGCCAGCAGCTTGGCCGGGAAGCAGTTCTTC
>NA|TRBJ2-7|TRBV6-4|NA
CASTIGRAVRYEQYF
TGTGCCAGCACTATAGGTAGGGCGGTTAGGTACGAGCAGTACTTC
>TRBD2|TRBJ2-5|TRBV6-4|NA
CASSDSPTSGREETQYF
TGTGCCAGCAGTGACTCCCCGACTAGCGGGAGGGAAGAGACCCAGTACTTC
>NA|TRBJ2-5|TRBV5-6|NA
CASSQGLRQETQYF
TGTGCCAGCAGCCAAGGCTTGCGCCAAGAGACCCAGTACTTC
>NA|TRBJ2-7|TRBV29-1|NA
CSAAGGSSGRYEQYF
TGCAGCGCCGCCGGGGGCAGTAGTGGGCGGTACGAGCAGTACTTC
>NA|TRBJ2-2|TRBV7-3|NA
CASSFGAGELFF
NA
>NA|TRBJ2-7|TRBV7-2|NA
CASSLLPSDEQYF
TGTGCCAGCAGCTTACTCCCTTCGGACGAGCAGTACTTC
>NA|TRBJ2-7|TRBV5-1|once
CASSLVGSYEQYF
TGCGCCAGCAGCTTGGTCGGGTCCTACGAGCAGTACTTC
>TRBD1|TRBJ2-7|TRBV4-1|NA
CASSIPGQNYEQYF
TGCGCCAGCAGCATCCCGGGACAGAACTACGAGCAGTACTTC
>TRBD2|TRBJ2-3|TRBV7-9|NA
CASSPGGSTDTQYF
TGTGCCAGCAGCCCCGGGGGGAGCACAGATACGCAGTATTTT
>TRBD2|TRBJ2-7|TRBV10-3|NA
CAISLAGGLYEQYF
TGTGCCATCAGCCTAGCGGGAGGTCTCTACGAGCAGTACTTC
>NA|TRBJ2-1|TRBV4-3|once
CASSQVGGGNEQFF
TGCGCCAGCAGCCAAGTTGGGGGAGGCAATGAGCAGTTCTTC
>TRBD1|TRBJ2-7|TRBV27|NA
CASSSRQGIAAEQYF
TGTGCCAGCAGTTCAAGACAGGGGATAGCGGCCGAGCAGTACTTC
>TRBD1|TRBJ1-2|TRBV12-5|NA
CASGFVLTGGANYGYTF
TGTGCTAGTGGTTTTGTTCTTACAGGGGGCGCGAACTATGGCTACACCTTC
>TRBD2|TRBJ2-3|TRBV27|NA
CASRDSGSRADTQYF
TGTGCCAGCCGCGATAGCGGGAGTAGGGCAGATACGCAGTATTTT
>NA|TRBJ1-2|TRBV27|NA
CASSFGRSYGYTF
TGTGCCAGCAGTTTCGGCAGGTCCTATGGCTACACCTTC
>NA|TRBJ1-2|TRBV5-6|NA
CASSLKELLNYGYTF
TGTGCCAGCAGCTTGAAGGAGCTTCTTAACTATGGCTACACCTTC
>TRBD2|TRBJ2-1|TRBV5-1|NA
CASSLAFRGGFYNEQFF
TGCGCCAGCAGCTTGGCGTTTCGCGGGGGTTTCTACAATGAGCAGTTCTTC
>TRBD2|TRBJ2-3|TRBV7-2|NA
CASSERTSGSMDTQYF
TGTGCCAGCAGCGAGAGGACTAGCGGGAGTATGGATACGCAGTATTTT